This TCR beta chain originates from a study of early T cells in non-severe SARS-CoV-2 infection. At the level of the study: The input, bulk RNA from unsorted whole blood, was sequenced, and chains were unpaired.

V trimming: 3 bases; J trimming: 3 bases; junction bases outside the gene matches: 11. This CDR3 contains 18 residues. CDR1 is SGDLS, CDR2 YYNGEE, per germline. TCRdb passed the 5' RACE reads through MiXCR, listing each CDR3 protein once. The sample consists of some 71,000 distinct CDR3 sequences, roughly 10% of them appearing once. The sequencing used whole blood, collected at baseline. This chain connects TRBV9 to TRBJ2-5; 13 bases line up with TRBD2. The clonotype was recovered from an adult who was a healthcare worker with PCR-confirmed SARS-CoV-2 infection or an uninfected control (not recorded which). The CDR3, as DNA: TGTGCCAGCAGCGCAGGGCGACTAGCGGGAGGCATTAAAGAGACCCAGTACTTC. Translated: CASSAGRLAGGIKETQYF.